This TCR beta chain was sequenced in a study of blood T cell repertoires in COVID-19. In germline, CDR1 is MNHNY, CDR2 SVGAGI (reference sequence). CDR3 length: 15 residues. Losses at the gene ends were 6 bases for V and 4 bases for J; bases not matched to a gene: 9. TCRdb keeps only in-frame clones here, not all; method: immunoSEQ multiplex PCR. The sample lists fewer than 40,000 clones; about 74% were seen once. Sequencing was performed on peripheral blood. The sequence came from a man aged 60 to 75 with active COVID-19. The genes are TRBV6-6 and TRBJ1-5; 7 bases align to TRBD1. Here the CDR3 reads CASSRGQEMNQPQHF. The DNA for the CDR3 is TGTGCCAGCAGCCGCGGACAGGAGATGAATCAGCCCCAGCATTTT.